Detailed here is one TCR beta chain. MiXCR, applied by TCRdb to the 5' RACE reads, yields one record per CDR3 protein. In the table there are around 680,000 distinct CDR3 sequences, less than 10% of which are singletons. Germline assignment: CDR1 ENHRY and CDR2 SYGVKD. The CDR3 runs 14 residues. The junction had 6 bases not matched to a gene; V was cut back by 8 bases and J by 3 bases. The data belong to a study of identical twins. This sample also belongs to another study, concerning yellow fever vaccine responses in identical twins.

This receptor was taken from a woman between 18 and 29 years old in good health. Sample: PBMCs. The chain recombines TRBV10-3 with TRBJ2-2; 7 bases agree with TRBD2. The CDR3 nucleotides read TGTGCCATCCGACCAGGGAGGGACACCGGGGAGCTGTTTTTT. Its translation is CAIRPGRDTGELFF.